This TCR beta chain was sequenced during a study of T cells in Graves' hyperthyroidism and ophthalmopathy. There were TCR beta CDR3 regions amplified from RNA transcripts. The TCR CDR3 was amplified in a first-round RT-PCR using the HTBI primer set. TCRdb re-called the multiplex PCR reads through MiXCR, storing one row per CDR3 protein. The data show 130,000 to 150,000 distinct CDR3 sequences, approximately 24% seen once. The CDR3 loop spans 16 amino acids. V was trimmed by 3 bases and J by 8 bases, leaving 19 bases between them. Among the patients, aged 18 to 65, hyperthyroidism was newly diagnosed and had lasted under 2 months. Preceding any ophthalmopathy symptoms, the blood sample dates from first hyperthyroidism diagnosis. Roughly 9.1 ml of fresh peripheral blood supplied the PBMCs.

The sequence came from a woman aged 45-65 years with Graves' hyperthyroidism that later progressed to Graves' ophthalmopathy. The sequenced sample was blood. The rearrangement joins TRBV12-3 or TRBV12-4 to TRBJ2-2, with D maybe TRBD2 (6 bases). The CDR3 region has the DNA TGTGCCAGCAGTTTCCGTCGGGAGTGGGAAATGGGGGAGCTGTTTTTT. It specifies CASSFRREWEMGELFF.